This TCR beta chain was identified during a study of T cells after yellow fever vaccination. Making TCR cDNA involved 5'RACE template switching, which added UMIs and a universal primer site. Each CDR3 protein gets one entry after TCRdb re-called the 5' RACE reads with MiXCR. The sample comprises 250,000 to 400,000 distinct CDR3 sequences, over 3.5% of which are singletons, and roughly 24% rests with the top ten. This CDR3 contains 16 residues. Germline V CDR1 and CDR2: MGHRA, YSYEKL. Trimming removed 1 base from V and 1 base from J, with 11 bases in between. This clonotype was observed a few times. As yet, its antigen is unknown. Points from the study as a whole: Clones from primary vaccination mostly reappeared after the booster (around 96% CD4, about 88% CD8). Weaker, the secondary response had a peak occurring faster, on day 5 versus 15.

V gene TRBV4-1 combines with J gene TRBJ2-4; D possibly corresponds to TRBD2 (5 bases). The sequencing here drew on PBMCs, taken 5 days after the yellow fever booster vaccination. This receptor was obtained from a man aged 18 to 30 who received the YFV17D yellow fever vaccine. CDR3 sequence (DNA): TGCGCCAGCAGCCAAGGGGTCCCGGGGGCCAAAAACATTCAGTACTTC. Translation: CASSQGVPGAKNIQYF.